The clone carrying this T cell receptor beta chain was found a few times. Unique molecular identifiers were present on the cDNA, which also gained a universal primer site by template switching. TCRdb re-analysed the 5' RACE reads in MiXCR, keeping a single row per CDR3 protein. Among 240,000 or so distinct CDR3 sequences listed, about an eighth were seen once. The CDR3 extends over 11 amino acids. V gave up 5 bases and J gave up 5 bases, with 7 bases separating them. Germline V gene data show CDR1 as SGHRS and CDR2 as YFSETQ. Healthy Caucasians alone served as donors. This entry is derived from a study of identical twins. These data were also reused for a study on yellow fever vaccine responses in identical twins.

Sequencing was carried out using memory (CD45RO+) T cells sorted from blood. This rearrangement joins TRBV5-1 to TRBJ2-5; D not resolved. This receptor was taken from a young woman in good health. CDR3 coding DNA: TGCGCCAGCAGGGATGTCGAGACCCAGTACTTC. This translates into CASRDVETQYF.